This paragraph reports one T cell receptor (beta chain). This clonotype has a handful of counts. No antigen is known for it. Base qualities are missing; no much larger clone stands one base away. The CDR3 covers 17 residues, taking in both the cysteine and the phenylalanine. The kept DNA is CDR3 alone, 51 bases in frame from the first base. V lost 0 bases and J lost 0 bases, and the count of bases not matched to a germline gene is 5. The germline V gene sets CDR1 to MNHEY and CDR2 to SVGEGT. The sample belongs to a study of type 1 regulatory T cells (dated by TCRdb to about 2021). In the study overall: An in vitro protocol by which a Tr1-enriched, alloantigen-specific CD4 T cell product named T-allo10 was generated was characterized in the study. T-allo10 was under clinical evaluation in patients with hematological malignancies receiving allogeneic hematopoietic stem cell transplantation.

According to the description, T-allo10 cells that came from the donor were anergic, were specific for host alloantigens, and could carry out alloantigen-specific suppression. Sequencer: Illumina MiSeq. TCRdb handled the public reads itself, with Q25 trimming in fastp and clone calling in MiXCR, and kept productive beta chains. Each entry merges the rows of one CDR3 protein and shows their most common DNA and genes. The sample yields about 74,000 distinct CDR3 sequences; 63% were counted once. The leading ten clones occupy 7.6% of the sample. The sequencing sample was made of cultured T cells, either the whole culture or a sorted T cell fraction (not recorded which). Taken with the paper, the label for cell subset or site translates to: Tr1-enriched cell product generated in vitro against host alloantigens. This sequence was found in a human donor in good health. This chain is built from TRBV6-2 or TRBV6-3 and TRBJ2-1, with TRBD1 matching 7 junction bases. The sequenced DNA is TGTGCCAGCAGTTACTCAGACCGGGACAGCTCCTACAATGAGCAGTTCTTC. Its protein reads: CASSYSDRDSSYNEQFF.